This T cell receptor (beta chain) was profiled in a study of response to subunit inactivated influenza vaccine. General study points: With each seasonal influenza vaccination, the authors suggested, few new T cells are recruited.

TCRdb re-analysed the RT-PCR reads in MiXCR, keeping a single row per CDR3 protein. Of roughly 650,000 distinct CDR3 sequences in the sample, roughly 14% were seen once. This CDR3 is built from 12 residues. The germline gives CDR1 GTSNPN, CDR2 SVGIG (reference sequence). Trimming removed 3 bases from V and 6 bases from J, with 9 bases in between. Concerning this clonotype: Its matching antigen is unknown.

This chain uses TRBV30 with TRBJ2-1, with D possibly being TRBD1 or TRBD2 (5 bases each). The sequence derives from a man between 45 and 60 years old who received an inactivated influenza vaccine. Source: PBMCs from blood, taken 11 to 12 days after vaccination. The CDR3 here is CAWRGPPNEQFF. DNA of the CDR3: TGTGCCTGGAGGGGACCGCCCAATGAGCAGTTCTTC.